These 2 T cell receptor beta chains share one sample of origin, sequenced in a study of vaccination effects on CD4 cells after COVID-19. Viral peptide pools were used in the ViraFEST assay to expand antigen-specific CD4+ T cells, and sequencing came afterward. Subsequent to less than eleven days of culture, CD4+ T cells were isolated. Negative nucleocapsid antibody tests before and after vaccination confirmed no previous SARS-CoV-2 infection. This table comes from immunoSEQ multiplex PCR, and its TCRdb copy is limited to in-frame clones, with some not included. The sample carries approximately 68,000 clones, over 70% recorded once. For these receptors, no antigen is known. The material sequenced was CD4+ T cells from PBMCs cultured with SARS-CoV-2 spike peptides, taken before COVID-19 vaccination. Source of these receptors: a human donor who received a COVID-19 vaccine.

This clone has more than one count but fewer than ten. The chain is built from TRBV9 and TRBJ1-2, with TRBD1 as a possible D gene (5 bases). Germline CDR1 reads SGDLS; CDR2 reads YYNGEE. This CDR3 spans 13 amino acids. V lost 3 bases to trimming and J lost 2 bases, with 8 bases between them. CDR3 coding DNA: TGTGCCAGCAGCGGGGGGAAGAACTATGGCTACACCTTC. Translated: CASSGGKNYGYTF.

This chain links TRBV4-2 with TRBJ2-1, with 8 bases matching TRBD2. With 0 bases clipped from V and 4 bases from J, the junction kept 5 bases outside the gene matches. Germline CDR1 is LGHNA and CDR2 is YNFKEQ. This CDR3 spans 16 amino acids. In DNA form, the CDR3 reads TGTGCCAGCAGCCAAGAGGAGCGGGGGTTGTACAATGAGCAGTTCTTC. Its translation: CASSQEERGLYNEQFF.